This T cell receptor beta chain was sequenced during a study of cytomegalovirus exposure and HLA in healthy donors (dated by TCRdb to about 2017). Study-level background: In an earlier analysis of under 600 of the donors, 276 Gb of sequence data and 90 million to 130 million unique TCR beta sequences from roughly 190 million T cells were reported. About 300 gigabases of sequencing data and roughly 80 million unique TCR sequences made up an early release that covered under 750 HLA-typed donors. Of the approximately 370 genotyped donors, roughly 80% were placed in the genetic ancestry cluster associated with self-reported Caucasian donors. The aim of the study was to test whether cataloging public T cell receptors could identify signatures of past pathogen exposure. Using immunosequencing, the study profiled T cell repertoires from about 650 subjects and related those repertoires to cytomegalovirus serostatus. A separate validation cohort of 100 to 150 different subjects was used in addition to the roughly 670-subject first cohort. To predict cytomegalovirus infection status, the study combined high-throughput TCR immunosequencing, statistical association of individual TCRs with disease status, and machine learning. A later analysis re-analyzed previously published TCR beta repertoires from hundreds of donors and added high-resolution HLA genotyping to study TCR occurrence patterns. In the later analysis, no new phenotypic data were used to find candidate immune exposures; instead, reliance was placed on TCR beta sequences and their occurrence across donors. An earlier analysis of about 620 of the donors applied high-throughput TCR beta sequencing to assess whether each TCR beta V gene segment acted as functional or pseudogenic. Alongside the repertoire data, information on donor age, sex, ethnicity and CMV serostatus was compiled. A later genetic analysis used genome-wide SNP genotypes for about 65% of the 666 donors, treating that subset as a discovery cohort. Every repertoire in the discovery cohort had been generated on one and the same sequencing platform. HLA typing covered class I and class II loci at four-digit resolution. The number of donors typed differed by locus, with about 629-640 for A, B, C, DRB1 and DQB1, about 500 for DQA1, nearly 610 for DPA1, and approximately 470 for DPB1. Several DR-DQ haplotypes were treated as single units for association and clustering because of strong linkage in the cohort. Among some 400 genotyped donors of the cohort, an average of around 240,000 unique TCR beta nucleotide sequences were sequenced per donor, about a sixth of them non-productive.

General conclusions and limits of the study: Because HLA typing was missing for some donors at each locus, association tests included only the typed subset. A later analysis found that most CMV-associated TCR beta chains appeared HLA-restricted, with HLA associations seemingly driven largely by CMV exposure. Immune exposure information for the cohort was limited to CMV serostatus. In a later analysis, TCR association rates were found to vary across HLA loci, with the most associated TCRs seen for DRB1 alleles and the fewest for HLA-C alleles. The classifier was reported to diagnose cytomegalovirus status with high specificity and sensitivity in both the original cohort and the validation cohort. A further reported finding was that TCR beta sequences accurately predicted the HLA-A and HLA-B alleles for most subjects in the first cohort. The sequencing pipeline was judged likely to have produced a cluster of highly shared sequence variants as a technical artifact. Most TCR sequences were observed very rarely across donors, whereas some public TCRs were present in many individuals. The authors suggested that the approach could potentially be generalized to other disease states and immunological phenotypes. In vitro tests confirmed that a few of the cytomegalovirus-associated TCR beta chains recognize cytomegalovirus antigens. Correlated functional status among segregating V segments might reflect linkage disequilibrium, but an unknown experimental factor could not be ruled out. A later analysis associated about 17,000 TCR beta sequences with specific HLA alleles at a false discovery rate of 0.05. Roughly uniform sequencing depth across donors was assumed in presence/absence analyses, although this assumption may not hold. Assigning TCR associations to individual alleles was difficult when HLA alleles, especially DR and DQ, strongly co-occurred. V-gene and J-gene trimming of TCR beta chains was associated with a missense DCLRE1C variant in a later genetic analysis, and the association was replicated in an independent cohort. Because counts were too low, roughly 16 rarely observed V segments, including chromosome 9 orphons, were left out of the earlier analysis of 587 of the donors. The study gave a list of about 170 TCR beta chains associated with cytomegalovirus. According to a later genetic analysis, donors in an Asian-associated ancestry cluster had fewer N-insertions in productive TCRs than the approximately 710-donor mean. A later analysis reported that several top co-occurrence clusters appeared linked to parvovirus B19, influenza, CMV and Epstein-Barr virus. Some IMGT-functional V segments, including TRBV6-2 and TRBV6-3, could not be distinguished by the 87-base-pair reads and were therefore excluded. In a later analysis, HLA-associated TCR beta chains showed more clonal expansion and lower generation probabilities than non-associated chains that were equally common. In this cohort, only TCR beta chains were sequenced, and detectable features were limited by the absence of alpha or paired-chain data. In an earlier analysis of around 500 of the donors, most TCR beta V segments appeared in productive rearrangements about 87% or about 30% of the time, broadly matching IMGT annotations.

Compared with germline, V lacks 6 bases and J lacks 2 bases; bases without a gene match: 7. The CDR3 sequence holds 15 residues, the cysteine and phenylalanine included. Only the CDR3 part of the read is kept: 45 bases, read in frame from the first base. As encoded in the germline V gene (reference sequence), CDR1 is SEHNR while CDR2 is FQNEAQ. The protocol used for the library was the immunoSEQ multiplex PCR assay. A mixture of 60 forward primers for TCR Vbeta segments and 13 reverse primers for TCR Jbeta segments was used in the multiplex PCR. Amplification of the CDR3 region of rearranged TCR beta genes was performed with a multiplex PCR assay on genomic DNA. On the Illumina HiSeq System, the amplified TCR beta libraries were sequenced as 87-base-pair reads. The source study handled its data this way. A later analysis tallied about 77 million unique TCR beta chains across the 660 or so repertoires, and roughly 11 million of those chains were shared by two or more donors. Raw reads were error-corrected and collapsed into unique sequences with a nearest-neighbor algorithm that merged closely related sequences to remove PCR and sequencing errors. Alignment of CDR3 sequences to IMGT reference sequences was used to assign V, D and J gene segments. For a sequence to be retained, a match of at least six nucleotides was required to both a V gene segment and a J gene segment. A rearrangement was called productive if the CDR3 had no stop codons and remained in frame with V and J, and every other rearrangement was called non-productive. CDR3 was defined according to IMGT convention as the region running from the second conserved V-encoded cysteine to the conserved J-encoded phenylalanine. Sequences without an unambiguous match to a single V gene segment were excluded from the earlier analysis of 450 to 650 of the donors. In an earlier analysis of approximately 560 of the donors, a V segment was called functional when productive rearrangements were above 56.7%, and segregating when the standard deviation between donors exceeded 5%. A statistical classification framework was built for diagnosing cytomegalovirus status from the catalog of TCR beta chain sequences. In a later analysis, V and J genes were assigned by comparing TCR nucleotide sequences against IMGT/GENE-DB human TR gene sequences. A later analysis assigned CDR3 sequences and most-parsimonious VDJ recombination scenarios with the TCRdist pipeline. A later analysis defined each TCR beta chain by its CDR3 amino acid sequence plus V-gene family, and excluded reads lacking a unique V-gene family. As a way to deal with suspected cross-contamination and a sequencing artifact, a later analysis dropped hundreds of nucleotide sequences that were highly shared and had low generation probability. In a later analysis, a clonal expansion index was calculated for each public chain from normalized within-repertoire ranks of inferred template counts. A later analysis computed generation probabilities with a VDJ recombination model fitted to out-of-frame rearrangements, and checked the results against IGoR. A later analysis scored TCR-TCR, TCR-HLA and TCR-CMV co-occurrence with hypergeometric tests, applying a repertoire-size bias correction to TCR pairs. In a later analysis, false discovery rates were estimated by permuting HLA or CMV assignments 20 times. In a later analysis, co-occurring TCRs were grouped with DBSCAN, and TCRdist sequence similarity was added when clustering was performed within HLA-allele-positive subsets. Repertoires with fewer than 30,000 or more than 120,000 public chains were left out of co-occurrence clustering, as were a few repertoires with anomalous nucleotide sharing. Drawn from immuneACCESS, this table holds only the in-frame rearrangements with V and J called that TCRdb kept. Clones are partly lost; checked studies trace under half to an unresolved V gene and leave the rest unexplained. The V and J calls and clone size are taken from that table; D and trimming were inferred from the DNA. This sample has 98,000 or so clones in its table, and 76% of those were observed once. The ten largest clones add up to about 2% of the sample.

The cohort comprised under 700 healthy bone marrow donors. All cohort members were sampled while nominally healthy, although unrecorded immune exposures were likely present. The donor tested CMV seronegative, placing the donor among the 350 to 400 seronegative members of the cohort. A peripheral blood sample was collected from each donor, and TCR beta sequencing was performed on peripheral blood mononuclear cells. The Qiagen DNeasy Blood Extraction Kit was used to extract genomic DNA from the blood cell samples. The count of this clone is one. It has no known antigen specificity. No much larger clonotype is one base removed from it; base qualities were not supplied.

The specimen was PBMCs. The sequence derives from a man in his forties in good health and CMV-seronegative. The sequence is built from TRBV7-9 and TRBJ2-7, with 10 bases in between that match TRBD1. CDR3 reads: CASSSTGGDPYEQYF. The DNA reads as follows: TGTGCCAGCAGTTCGACAGGGGGCGACCCCTACGAGCAGTACTTC. Full variable domain (CDR3 extended with the reference TRBV7-9 and TRBJ2-7 proteins): DTGVSQNPRHKITKRGQNVTFRCDPISEHNRLYWYRQTLGQGPEFLTYFQNEAQLEKSRLLSDRFSAERPKGSFSTLEIQRTEQGDSAMYLCASSSTGGDPYEQYFGPGTRLTVT.